This T cell receptor beta chain was found in a study of blood T cell repertoires in COVID-19. V lost 3 bases to trimming and J lost 8 bases; unmatched junction nucleotides: 11. Germline CDR1 reads SGHRS; CDR2 reads YFSETQ. CDR3 size: 16 residues. The participants were between 18 and 89 years old and came from about two dozen US areas. Recovery meant two consecutive negative NP/OP PCR tests, professional clearance, or resolved symptoms. Produced via immunoSEQ multiplex PCR; TCRdb's table is partial and in-frame only. The sample records about 400,000 clones, less than 90% being singletons. The rearrangement uses TRBV5-1 and TRBJ2-1; 10 bases agree with TRBD2. The source of this sequence is a woman in her thirties who had recovered from COVID-19. The sample consisted of PBMCs or T cells enriched from blood (not recorded which). CDR3 DNA sequence: TGCGCCAGCAGCTCATCAGCTAGCGGGAGAAAAGATGAGCAGTTCTTC. The encoded protein is CASSSSASGRKDEQFF.